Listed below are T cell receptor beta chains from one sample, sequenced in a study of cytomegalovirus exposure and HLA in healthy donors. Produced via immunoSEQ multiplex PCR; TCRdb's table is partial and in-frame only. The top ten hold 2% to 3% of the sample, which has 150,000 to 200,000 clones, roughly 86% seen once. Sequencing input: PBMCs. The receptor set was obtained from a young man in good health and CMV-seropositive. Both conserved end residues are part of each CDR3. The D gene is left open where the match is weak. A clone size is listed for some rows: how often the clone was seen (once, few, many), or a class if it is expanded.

CASSPGYGYEQYF	TGTGCCAGCAGCCCAGGGTACGGGTACGAGCAGTACTTC	TRBV7-3	NA	TRBJ2-7	NA
CASRSGTSGRGRIEQYF	TGTGCCAGCAGATCCGGGACTAGCGGACGCGGGCGGATTGAGCAGTATTTT	TRBV2	NA	TRBJ2-3	TRBD2
CASRSGLGVGNQPQHF	TGTGCAAGTCGCTCCGGTTTAGGGGTCGGCAATCAGCCCCAGCATTTT	TRBV12-2	NA	TRBJ1-5	NA
CSDLQTTPYEQYF	TGCAGCGACTTACAGACTACGCCCTACGAGCAGTACTTC	TRBV29-1	NA	TRBJ2-7	NA
CASSAPRGASSYNEQFF	TGTGCCAGCAGCGCCCCACGGGGGGCTAGCTCCTACAATGAGCAGTTCTTC	TRBV9	NA	TRBJ2-1	NA
CASSIGTGSSYEQYF	TGTGCCAGCAGCATCGGGACAGGGAGCTCCTACGAGCAGTACTTC	TRBV9	NA	TRBJ2-7	TRBD1
CASSQADRVKTQYF	TGCGCCAGCAGCCAAGCAGACAGGGTGAAGACCCAGTACTTC	TRBV4-1	once	TRBJ2-5	TRBD1
CASSPDRGPYEQYF	TGTGCCAGCAGCCCAGACAGGGGCCCCTACGAGCAGTACTTC	TRBV4-2	NA	TRBJ2-7	TRBD1
CASSLGLAGVSYEQYF	TGTGCCAGCAGCCTGGGACTAGCGGGGGTCTCCTACGAGCAGTACTTC	TRBV7-6	NA	TRBJ2-7	TRBD2
CASSLGPGTSGTDTQYF	TGTGCCAGCAGCTTAGGTCCAGGGACTAGCGGCACAGATACGCAGTATTTT	TRBV7-9	NA	TRBJ2-3	TRBD2
CASARQAQNEQYF	TGTGCCAGCGCACGACAGGCTCAGAACGAGCAGTACTTC	TRBV6-1	NA	TRBJ2-7	NA
CASSERTGGAYEQYF	TGTGCCAGCAGTGAAAGGACAGGGGGCGCGTACGAGCAGTACTTC	TRBV6-1	NA	TRBJ2-7	TRBD1
CATSRDRGTGYEQYF	TGTGCCACCAGCAGAGATAGAGGGACTGGATACGAGCAGTACTTC	TRBV15	NA	TRBJ2-7	NA
CASSPQVNTEAFF	TGTGCCAGCAGCCCTCAGGTAAACACTGAAGCTTTCTTT	TRBV27	once	TRBJ1-1	NA
CASSQDNGINSPLHF	TGCGCCAGCAGCCAAGATAACGGGATCAATTCACCCCTCCACTTT	TRBV4-3	NA	TRBJ1-6	NA
CASSYISRGNSYEQYF	TGTGCCAGCAGTTACATTTCTCGCGGGAACTCCTACGAGCAGTACTTC	TRBV6-5	NA	TRBJ2-7	NA
CASSLIEDGYTF	TGTGCCAGCAGTTTAATAGAGGATGGCTACACCTTC	TRBV27	NA	TRBJ1-2	NA
CAIRSQDSSYNSPLHF	TGTGCCATCAGATCCCAGGACAGCTCCTATAATTCACCCCTCCACTTT	TRBV10-3	NA	TRBJ1-6	NA
CASSFTGLAGFQNIQYF	TGTGCCAGCAGTTTTACCGGACTAGCGGGATTCCAAAACATTCAGTACTTC	TRBV28	NA	TRBJ2-4	TRBD2
CASSDRTGALFYGYTF	TGTGCCAGCAGTGATAGGACAGGGGCTCTTTTCTATGGCTACACCTTC	TRBV6-1	NA	TRBJ1-2	TRBD1
CASSWSGPSTDTQYF	TGTGCCAGCAGCTGGAGCGGGCCCAGCACAGATACGCAGTATTTT	TRBV5-8	NA	TRBJ2-3	NA
CASSQPSSDPYNEQFF	TGCGCCAGCAGCCAACCTTCTAGCGACCCCTACAATGAGCAGTTCTTC	TRBV4-1	NA	TRBJ2-1	NA
CASTSGTSGANEQFF	TGTGCCAGCACCTCCGGGACTAGCGGGGCGAATGAGCAGTTCTTC	TRBV6-1	NA	TRBJ2-1	TRBD2